The 6 T cell receptor beta chains listed next were all sequenced from one sample in a study of CD8+ T cells in alopecia areata. Reverse transcription of extracted RNA yielded cDNA, which provided the sequencing template. Clones were read by immunoSEQ multiplex PCR, and TCRdb kept only the in-frame ones, dropping some. The sample carries 150,000 to 200,000 clones, roughly 60% recorded once. The treatment here: oral pan-JAK inhibitor, 5-10 mg twice daily. This material consisted of CD4+ T cells sorted from blood, taken at week 24, from a patient treated with tofacitinib. These receptors all stem from a human donor with alopecia areata.

The gene calls are TRBV29-1 and TRBJ2-7, with TRBD2 as a possible D gene (5 bases). V was shortened by 7 bases and J by 6 bases, with 22 bases between the two germline ends. The CDR3 covers 14 residues. CDR1 is SQVTM and CDR2 is ANQGSEA in the germline V gene. The CDR3: CSGGFTRVQGEQYF. The CDR3 DNA sequence: TGCAGCGGTGGCTTCACGAGGGTTCAAGGCGAGCAGTACTTC.

This clone has only a few counts. The CDR3 nucleotides read TGTGCCTGGGGGGACGGGATGAACACTGAAGCTTTCTTT. This codes for CAWGDGMNTEAFF. The V gene is TRBV30, the J gene TRBJ1-1, with D possibly matching TRBD1 (5 bases). Germline CDR1 and CDR2: GTSNPN and SVGIG (reference sequence). The CDR3 runs 13 residues. Trimming cost V 5 bases and J 0 bases, with 10 bases left between them.

The chain joins TRBV6-5 to TRBJ2-1; 9 nucleotides align to TRBD1. CDR3 length equals 15 residues. Germline loops: CDR1 MNHEY, CDR2 SVGAGI. Trimming removed 5 bases from V and 3 bases from J; junction bases left unmatched: 5. CDR3 sequence reads: CASSKRDRDYNEQFF. The CDR3 nucleotides are TGTGCCAGCAGTAAGCGGGACAGGGACTACAATGAGCAGTTCTTC.

The V and J genes are TRBV5-1 and TRBJ1-1; TRBD1 is a possible D gene (6 bases). V was cut by 3 bases and J by 1 base, with 7 bases left in between. In germline, CDR1 is SGHRS, CDR2 YFSETQ. The CDR3 runs to 13 residues. This CDR3 is CASSSTGNTEAFF. CDR3 sequence (DNA): TGCGCCAGCAGCTCGACAGGGAACACTGAAGCTTTCTTT. The variable domain in full, with the rest retrieved from reference TRBV5-1 and TRBJ1-1, is KAGVTQTPRYLIKTRGQQVTLSCSPISGHRSVSWYQQTPGQGLQFLFEYFSETQRNKGNFPGRFSGRQFSNSRSEMNVSTLELGDSALYLCASSSTGNTEAFFGQGTRLTVV.

The gene calls are TRBV7-2 and TRBJ2-5; TRBD2 might be the D (5 bases). Germline V lookup: CDR1 SGHTA, CDR2 FQGNSA. CDR3 length: 13 amino acids. The ends were cut back, 0 bases at V and 8 bases at J, with 10 bases in the middle. The CDR3 region has the DNA TGTGCCAGCAGCTTAGCGAAAGCTAGCACCCAGTACTTC. Protein sequence: CASSLAKASTQYF.

The CDR3 sequence is CASSYRGQMNTEAFF. Here the CDR3 DNA reads TGTGCCAGCAGTTACAGGGGGCAAATGAACACTGAAGCTTTCTTT. V is TRBV6-6 and J is TRBJ1-1; the match to TRBD1 covers 7 bases. The CDR3 loop spans 15 amino acids. The V gene's germline CDR1 is MNHNY and CDR2 SVGAGI (reference sequence). The ends lost 2 bases at V and 0 bases at J; junction bases unmatched: 3.